The T cell receptor beta chain under discussion was sequenced for a study of patients and donors after allogeneic stem cell transplantation (dated by TCRdb to the early 2020s). Library generation was performed with RT-PCR. The sequencer was a NextSeq 550. Using fastp at Q25 and MiXCR, TCRdb reprocessed the public reads and kept productive beta chains. Records with the same CDR3 protein are collapsed into one entry carrying the most frequent genes and DNA. Across this sample there are more than 850,000 distinct CDR3 sequences, with approximately 19% seen only once. The ten most abundant clones make up 6% of the sample. This clonotype was counted a few times. What this receptor recognizes is not known. There are no base qualities to consult, and no much larger clone falls within one base. CDR1 is given as KGHDR and CDR2 as SFDVKD, both from the germline V gene. Reading from cysteine to phenylalanine, the CDR3 counts 13 amino acids. The kept DNA is CDR3 alone, 39 bases in frame from the first base. V was cut back by 3 bases and J by 8 bases, leaving a gap of 10 bases between them.

The chain is encoded by TRBV24-1 joined to TRBJ2-1, and TRBD2 may be the D gene, going by 5 matching bases. The source of this sequence is a human donor who was either an allogeneic HSCT recipient or a stem cell or donor lymphocyte infusion donor (not recorded which). It is not recorded whose cells these are; they may come from a transplant donor. The specimen was blood, either unsorted or a sorted T cell fraction (not recorded which). CDR3 sequence: CATSDALVYEQFF. The DNA sequence is TGTGCCACCAGTGATGCACTAGTCTATGAGCAGTTCTTC.